These 21 T cell receptor beta chains were all obtained from the same sample, sequenced in a study of T-cell reconstitution after alpha-beta-depleted transplantation in children. The TCRbeta library incorporated unique molecular identifiers. A single record per CDR3 protein comes from TCRdb applying MiXCR to the PCR reads. There are hundreds of thousands of distinct CDR3 sequences in the sample; 10% to 15% occur only once, and around 2.2% lies in the top ten. The sequencing here drew on PBMCs, mostly from graft donor cells, taken 360 days after TCRalphabeta/CD19-depleted stem cell transplant. The receptors here all came from a male patient younger than 18 who had a stem cell transplant for acute myeloid leukemia, so the T cells may come from the graft donor.

This clonotype has a count of ten or more. The V call is TRBV4-1, the J call TRBJ2-2; TRBD2 matches at 7 bases. With V trimmed by 4 bases and J by 5 bases, 13 bases remained unmatched. Germline V gene data show CDR1 as MGHRA and CDR2 as YSYEKL. The CDR3 consists of 17 residues. The CDR3 sequence: CASSPTTAGVATGELFF. In DNA form, the CDR3 reads TGCGCCAGCAGCCCCACGACGGCGGGAGTTGCGACCGGGGAGCTGTTTTTT.

The chain employs TRBV4-1 and TRBJ2-7; 10 bases are shared with TRBD2. Trimming took 3 bases from V and 5 from J; bases not matched to a gene: 7. This CDR3 is built from 15 residues. Germline V gene data show CDR1 as MGHRA and CDR2 as YSYEKL. The CDR3 here is CASSQVTSGLNEQYF. Here the CDR3 DNA reads TGCGCCAGCAGCCAGGTGACTAGCGGGCTCAACGAGCAGTACTTC.

The chain carries TRBV3-1 and TRBJ1-1; TRBD1 agrees at 9 bases. The V segment lost 4 bases and the J segment 7 bases; nucleotides outside the gene matches: 10. The CDR3 runs 15 residues. CDR1 and CDR2 from the germline V gene are LGHDT and YNNKEL (reference sequence). The DNA of the CDR3 is TGTGCCAGCAGCCTGATTACAGGGGGCGCGGGTGAAGCTTTCTTT. It translates to CASSLITGGAGEAFF. The whole variable domain, remainder taken from reference TRBV3-1 and TRBJ1-1, is DTAVSQTPKYLVTQMGNDKSIKCEQNLGHDTMYWYKQDSKKFLKIMFSYNNKELIINETVPNRFSPKSPDKAHLNLHINSLELGDSAVYFCASSLITGGAGEAFFGQGTRLTVV.

The chain employs TRBV6-2 or TRBV6-3 and TRBJ2-3; either TRBD1 or TRBD2 may supply D (5 bases each). CDR3 size: 17 residues. The germline V gene encodes CDR1 MNHEY and CDR2 SVGEGT. V lost 0 bases and J lost 4, with 17 bases in between. The CDR3 region has the DNA TGTGCCAGCAGTTACTCCAGGGACCCCTATATCCCAGATACGCAGTATTTT. It specifies CASSYSRDPYIPDTQYF.

This rearrangement joins TRBV28 to TRBJ1-3, with D perhaps matching TRBD1 (5 bases). CDR1 is MDHEN and CDR2 is SYDVKM in the germline V gene. Trimming removed 7 bases at V and 4 bases at J, with 17 bases between. CDR3 length: 15 residues. The chain's CDR3 is CASKGGGAKGNTIYF. The CDR3 DNA follows: TGTGCCAGCAAAGGAGGAGGGGCGAAGGGAAACACCATATATTTT.

The sample holds a few counts of this clonotype. The chain recombines TRBV5-1 with TRBJ2-7, with D perhaps matching TRBD1 (5 bases). The CDR3 spans 14 residues. The germline gives CDR1 SGHRS, CDR2 YFSETQ. With 3 bases removed from V and 4 bases from J, the gap between germline ends came to 14 bases. CDR3 nucleotide sequence: TGCGCCAGCAGCTCCTCAATGGGGCTTTACGAGCAGTACTTC. Translation: CASSSSMGLYEQYF. Based on the CDR3 plus reference TRBV5-1 and TRBJ2-7, the full variable domain is KAGVTQTPRYLIKTRGQQVTLSCSPISGHRSVSWYQQTPGQGLQFLFEYFSETQRNKGNFPGRFSGRQFSNSRSEMNVSTLELGDSALYLCASSSSMGLYEQYFGPGTRLTVT.

The rearrangement uses TRBV20-1 and TRBJ2-2; 8 bases match TRBD2. The J segment lost 3 bases and the V segment lost 0 bases, leaving 12 bases of the junction unmatched. This CDR3 comprises 18 residues. CDR1 is DFQATT and CDR2 is SNEGSKA in the germline V gene (reference sequence). CDR3 in amino acids: CSARDRVSGTFHTGELFF. CDR3 sequence (DNA): TGCAGTGCTAGAGATCGGGTTAGCGGGACCTTTCACACCGGGGAGCTGTTTTTT.

This clonotype has a count of ten or more. This chain connects TRBV29-1 to TRBJ2-7; D unresolved. The CDR3 sequence is 11 residues long. V shed 3 bases and J shed 9 bases, with 12 bases lying between them. From germline, CDR1 is SQVTM and CDR2 ANQGSEA. CDR3 residues: CSVDHGSSQYF. CDR3 DNA sequence: TGCAGCGTTGACCATGGCAGTTCGCAGTACTTC.

The genes are TRBV3-1 and TRBJ2-2, with TRBD2 identical over 8 bases. Germline V gene lookup returns CDR1 LGHDT and CDR2 YNNKEL (reference sequence). J lost 4 bases, V lost 3 bases, and 1 base had no gene match. The CDR3 is 14 amino acids. The CDR3, as DNA: TGTGCCAGCAGCCACAGCGGGAGCACCGGGGAGCTGTTTTTT. It specifies CASSHSGSTGELFF.

J is TRBJ2-3 and V is TRBV11-2, with a tentative D call TRBD1 (6 bases). This CDR3 contains 15 residues. The V and J ends lost 5 bases and 2 bases respectively, with 14 bases between them. The V gene's germline CDR1 is SGHAT and CDR2 FQNNGV. Written as DNA, the CDR3 is TGTGCCAGCAGCCCAAAACAGGGATACACAGATACGCAGTATTTT. Amino acids: CASSPKQGYTDTQYF. The complete variable domain, with remaining parts taken from reference TRBV11-2 and TRBJ2-3, reads EAGVAQSPRYKIIEKRQSVAFWCNPISGHATLYWYQQILGQGPKLLIQFQNNGVVDDSQLPKDRFSAERLKGVDSTLKIQPAKLEDSAVYLCASSPKQGYTDTQYFGPGTRLTVL.

This clonotype was counted a few times. The chain combines TRBV6-5 with TRBJ2-7; TRBD1 aligns across 11 bases. The germline V gene encodes CDR1 MNHEY and CDR2 SVGAGI. Trimming removed 1 base from V and 4 bases from J; junction bases left unmatched: 6. This CDR3 is built from 16 residues. For the CDR3, the DNA is TGTGCCAGCAGTTACTGGGGGGGACAGGGGGGTTACGAGCAGTACTTC. It codes for CASSYWGGQGGYEQYF.

This clonotype was counted many times. The chain employs TRBV28 and TRBJ2-7; D is possibly TRBD1 or TRBD2 (5 bases each). CDR1 is MDHEN and CDR2 is SYDVKM in the germline V gene. Trimming left V 5 bases short and J 2 bases short, with 13 bases between. This CDR3 spans 14 amino acids. CDR3 nucleotides: TGTGCCAGCAGTCACCCTTTGGGACCCTACGAGCAGTACTTC. Its protein product is CASSHPLGPYEQYF. Together with reference TRBV28 and TRBJ2-7, the CDR3 gives the full variable domain: DVKVTQSSRYLVKRTGEKVFLECVQDMDHENMFWYRQDPGLGLRLIYFSYDVKMKEKGDIPEGYSVSREKKERFSLILESASTNQTSMYLCASSHPLGPYEQYFGPGTRLTVT.

This clonotype was found many times. This clone may be a read error of a much larger clone one base away. V usage is TRBV29-1 and J usage is TRBJ2-7; possible D gene TRBD1, 5 bases. Germline V gene data show CDR1 as SQVTM and CDR2 as ANQGSEA. Between the trimmed V and J ends, which lost 1 base and 2 bases, there was a span of 6 bases. This CDR3 is 12 amino acids long. The CDR3, as DNA: TGCAGCGTTGAAGGACAGACCTACGAGCAGTACTTC. It is translated as CSVEGQTYEQYF.

As concerns this clonotype: A junction boundary mismatches the germline segment, possibly from a read error. The chain joins TRBV7-9 to TRBJ2-2; D unresolved. The CDR3 extends over 13 amino acids. Germline-derived CDR1 and CDR2 are SEHNR and FQNEAQ (reference sequence). Here the CDR3 DNA reads TGTGCCAGCGGCTTGGGGAACCCCGGGGAGCTGTTTTTT. Protein: CASGLGNPGELFF.

This clonotype was observed a few times. The chain combines TRBV4-2 with TRBJ2-7, with 8 bases lining up with TRBD2. V lost 0 bases, J lost 2 bases, and 6 bases stayed unmatched. The CDR3 runs 16 residues. CDR1 and CDR2 (germline): LGHNA, YNFKEQ. For the CDR3, the DNA is TGTGCCAGCAGCCAAGAATCCCTAGCGGGTCCCTACGAGCAGTACTTC. Its protein product is CASSQESLAGPYEQYF.

The rearrangement uses TRBV20-1 and TRBJ2-3; D possibly corresponds to TRBD2 (6 bases). The CDR3 length is 15 residues. Germline values: CDR1 DFQATT, CDR2 SNEGSKA (reference sequence). The ends were cut back, 5 bases at V and 2 bases at J, with 17 bases in the middle. The CDR3 sequence is CSAAMRRDLTDTQYF. CDR3 DNA: TGCAGTGCTGCGATGCGGCGGGACCTCACAGATACGCAGTATTTT.

The rearrangement uses TRBV9 and TRBJ2-7, with D maybe TRBD2 (5 bases). The CDR3 extends over 14 amino acids. V lost 7 bases and J 4 bases, leaving 18 bases between the germline ends. The V gene's germline CDR1 is SGDLS and CDR2 YYNGEE. DNA for the CDR3: TGTGCCAGCTCGGATGGGAGTAGCTTTTACGAGCAGTACTTC. Protein product: CASSDGSSFYEQYF. The full variable domain, with the rest looked up from reference TRBV9 and TRBJ2-7, is DSGVTQTPKHLITATGQRVTLRCSPRSGDLSVYWYQQSLDQGLQFLIQYYNGEERAKGNILERFSAQQFPDLHSELNLSSLELGDSALYFCASSDGSSFYEQYFGPGTRLTVT.

The V and J genes are TRBV20-1 and TRBJ1-5, with D unresolved. Germline-derived CDR1 and CDR2 are DFQATT and SNEGSKA (reference sequence). V dropped 3 bases and J dropped 7 bases, with 10 bases sitting between them. This CDR3 is 12 amino acids long. CDR3 in DNA: TGCAGTGCTAGGGAAGGGCCCCAGCCCCAGCATTTT. It codes for CSAREGPQPQHF.

This clonotype turned up a few times. J is TRBJ2-7 and V is TRBV7-2; no clear D gene. The length of the CDR3 is 15 residues. V was shortened by 5 bases and J by 0 bases, with 14 bases between the two germline ends. Germline values: CDR1 SGHTA, CDR2 FQGNSA. For the CDR3, the DNA is TGTGCCAGCAGCGCGGCCCGCGTACGCTCCTACGAGCAGTACTTC. It is translated as CASSAARVRSYEQYF.

The rearrangement links TRBV29-1 to TRBJ2-2, with TRBD2 matching 8 bases. The CDR3 spans 14 residues. CDR1 and CDR2 from the germline V gene are SQVTM and ANQGSEA. With V trimmed by 6 bases and J by 2 bases, 5 bases remained unmatched. This CDR3 is CSVLSGGNTGELFF. In nucleotides, the CDR3 is TGCAGCGTGTTAAGCGGGGGTAACACCGGGGAGCTGTTTTTT.

This clonotype was picked up many times. The chain uses TRBV28 and TRBJ1-4; D ambiguous. Germline V gene data show CDR1 as MDHEN and CDR2 as SYDVKM. This CDR3 is 15 amino acids long. Trimming took off 6 bases at V and 4 bases at J, with 15 bases between the two ends. The chain's CDR3 is CASSPTMGNNEKLFF. As DNA, the CDR3 is TGTGCCAGCAGCCCAACCATGGGTAATAATGAAAAACTGTTTTTT. The whole variable domain, remainder taken from reference TRBV28 and TRBJ1-4, is DVKVTQSSRYLVKRTGEKVFLECVQDMDHENMFWYRQDPGLGLRLIYFSYDVKMKEKGDIPEGYSVSREKKERFSLILESASTNQTSMYLCASSPTMGNNEKLFFGSGTQLSVL.